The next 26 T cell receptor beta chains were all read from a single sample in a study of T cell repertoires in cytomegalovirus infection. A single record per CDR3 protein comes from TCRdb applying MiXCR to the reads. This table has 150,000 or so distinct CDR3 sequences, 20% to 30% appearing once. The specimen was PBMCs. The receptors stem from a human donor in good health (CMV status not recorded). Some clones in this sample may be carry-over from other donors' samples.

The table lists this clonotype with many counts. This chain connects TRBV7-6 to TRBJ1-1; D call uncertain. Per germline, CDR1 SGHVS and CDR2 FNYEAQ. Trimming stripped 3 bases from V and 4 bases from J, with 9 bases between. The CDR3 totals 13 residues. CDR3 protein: CASSLARATEAFF. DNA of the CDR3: TGTGCCAGCAGCTTGGCCCGGGCCACTGAAGCTTTCTTT.

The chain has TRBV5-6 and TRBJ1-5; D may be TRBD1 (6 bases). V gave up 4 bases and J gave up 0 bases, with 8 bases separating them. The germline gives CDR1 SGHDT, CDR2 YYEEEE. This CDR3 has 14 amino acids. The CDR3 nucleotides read TGTGCCAGCAGCGGACAGCATAGCAATCAGCCCCAGCATTTT. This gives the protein CASSGQHSNQPQHF.

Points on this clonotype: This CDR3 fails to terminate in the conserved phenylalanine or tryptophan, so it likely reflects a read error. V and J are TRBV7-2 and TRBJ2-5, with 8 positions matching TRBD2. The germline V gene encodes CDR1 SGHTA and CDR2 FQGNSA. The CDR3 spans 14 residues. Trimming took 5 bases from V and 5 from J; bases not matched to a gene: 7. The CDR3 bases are TGTGCCAGCAGCGCCTACGGGGGGGCCGAGACCCAGTACTCC. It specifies CASSAYGGAETQYS.

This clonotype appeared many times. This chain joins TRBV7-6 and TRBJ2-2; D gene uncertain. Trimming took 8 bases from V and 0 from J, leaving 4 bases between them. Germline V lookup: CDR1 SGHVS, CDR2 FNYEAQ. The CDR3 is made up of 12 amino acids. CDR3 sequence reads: CASDANTGELFF. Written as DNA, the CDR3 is TGTGCCAGCGACGCGAACACCGGGGAGCTGTTTTTT.

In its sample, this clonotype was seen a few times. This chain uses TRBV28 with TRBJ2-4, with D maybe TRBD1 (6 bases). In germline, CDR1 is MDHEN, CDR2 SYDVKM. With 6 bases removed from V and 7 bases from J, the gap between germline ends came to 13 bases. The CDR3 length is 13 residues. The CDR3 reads CASRDSERNIQYF. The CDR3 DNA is TGTGCCAGCAGGGACAGCGAGCGGAACATTCAGTACTTC.

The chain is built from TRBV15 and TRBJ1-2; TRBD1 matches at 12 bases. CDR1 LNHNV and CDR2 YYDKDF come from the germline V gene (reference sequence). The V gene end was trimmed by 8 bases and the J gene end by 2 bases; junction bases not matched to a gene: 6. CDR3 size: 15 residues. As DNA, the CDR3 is TGTGCCACCTCCGGGACAGGGGGCGCCAACTATGGCTACACCTTC. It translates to CATSGTGGANYGYTF.

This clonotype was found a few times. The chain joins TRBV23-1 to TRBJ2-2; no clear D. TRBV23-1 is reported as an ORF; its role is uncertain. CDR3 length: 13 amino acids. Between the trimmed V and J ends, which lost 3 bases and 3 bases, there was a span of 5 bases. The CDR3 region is CASSHWDTGELFF. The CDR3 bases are TGCGCCAGCAGTCACTGGGACACCGGGGAGCTGTTTTTT.

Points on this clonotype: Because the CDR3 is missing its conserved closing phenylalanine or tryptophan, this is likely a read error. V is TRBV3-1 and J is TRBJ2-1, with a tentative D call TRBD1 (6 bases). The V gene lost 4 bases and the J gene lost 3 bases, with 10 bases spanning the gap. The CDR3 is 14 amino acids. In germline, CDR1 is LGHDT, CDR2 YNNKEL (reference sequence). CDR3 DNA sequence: TGTGCCAGCAGCCCAAGGGACATCTACAATGAGCAGTTCTAC. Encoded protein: CASSPRDIYNEQFY.

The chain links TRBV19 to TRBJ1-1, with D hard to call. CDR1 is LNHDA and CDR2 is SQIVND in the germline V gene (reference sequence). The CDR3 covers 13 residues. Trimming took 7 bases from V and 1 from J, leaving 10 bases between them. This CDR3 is CASNLQGNTEAFF. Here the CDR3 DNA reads TGTGCCAGTAATTTACAAGGGAACACTGAAGCTTTCTTT.

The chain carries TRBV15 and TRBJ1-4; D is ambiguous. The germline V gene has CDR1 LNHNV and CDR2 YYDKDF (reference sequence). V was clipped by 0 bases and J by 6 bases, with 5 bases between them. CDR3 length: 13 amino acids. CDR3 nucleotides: TGTGCCACCAGCAGAGATATCGATGAAAAACTGTTTTTT. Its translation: CATSRDIDEKLFF. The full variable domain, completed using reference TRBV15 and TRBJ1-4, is DAMVIQNPRYQVTQFGKPVTLSCSQTLNHNVMYWYQQKSSQAPKLLFHYYDKDFNNEADTPDNFQSRRPNTSFCFLDIRSPGLGDTAMYLCATSRDIDEKLFFGSGTQLSVL.

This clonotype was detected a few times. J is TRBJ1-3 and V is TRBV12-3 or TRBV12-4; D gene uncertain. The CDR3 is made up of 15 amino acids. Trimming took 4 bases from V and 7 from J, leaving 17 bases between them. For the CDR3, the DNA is TGTGCCAGCAGTTCCCGTTTAGGGTTGGGGAACACCATATATTTT. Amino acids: CASSSRLGLGNTIYF.

The CDR3 spells CSVDQIGNEQFF. Written as DNA, the CDR3 is TGCAGCGTTGACCAGATCGGCAATGAGCAGTTCTTC. This chain links TRBV29-1 with TRBJ2-1; D call uncertain. V lost 3 bases and J 6 bases, leaving 9 bases between the germline ends. CDR1 and CDR2 from the germline V gene are SQVTM and ANQGSEA. CDR3 length equals 12 residues.

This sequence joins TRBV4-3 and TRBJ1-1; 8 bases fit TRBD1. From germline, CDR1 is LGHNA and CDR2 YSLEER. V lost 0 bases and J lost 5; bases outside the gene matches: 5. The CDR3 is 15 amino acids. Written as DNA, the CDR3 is TGCGCCAGCAGCCAAGATCGGACAGGGCGGACTGAAGCTTTCTTT. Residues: CASSQDRTGRTEAFF.

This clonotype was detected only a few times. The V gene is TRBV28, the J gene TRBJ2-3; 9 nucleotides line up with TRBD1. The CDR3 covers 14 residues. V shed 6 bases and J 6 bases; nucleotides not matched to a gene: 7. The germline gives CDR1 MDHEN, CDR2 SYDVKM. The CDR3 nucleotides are TGTGCCAGCAGCCTGGACAGGGGTTGGGATACGCAGTATTTT. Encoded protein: CASSLDRGWDTQYF.

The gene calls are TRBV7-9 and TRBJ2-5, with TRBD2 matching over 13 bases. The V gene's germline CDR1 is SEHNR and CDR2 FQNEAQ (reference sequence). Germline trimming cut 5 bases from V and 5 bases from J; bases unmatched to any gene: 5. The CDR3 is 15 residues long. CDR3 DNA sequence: TGTGCCAGCAGCCGGACTAGCGGGAGTGTGGAGACCCAGTACTTC. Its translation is CASSRTSGSVETQYF.

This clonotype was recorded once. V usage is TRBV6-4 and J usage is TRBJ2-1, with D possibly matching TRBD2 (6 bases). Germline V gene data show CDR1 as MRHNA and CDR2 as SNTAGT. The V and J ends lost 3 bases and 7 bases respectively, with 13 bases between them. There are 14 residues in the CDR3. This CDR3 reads CASSEGTGVNEQFF. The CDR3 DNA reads TGTGCCAGCAGTGAGGGGACTGGAGTAAATGAGCAGTTCTTC.

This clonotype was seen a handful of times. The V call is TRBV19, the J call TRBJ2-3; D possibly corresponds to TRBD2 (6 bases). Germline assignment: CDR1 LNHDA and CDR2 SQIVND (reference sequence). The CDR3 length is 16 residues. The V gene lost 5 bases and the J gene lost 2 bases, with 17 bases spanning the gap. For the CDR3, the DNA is TGTGCCAGTAGTCCCCTTCGGGGAGGATTCACAGATACGCAGTATTTT. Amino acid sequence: CASSPLRGGFTDTQYF.

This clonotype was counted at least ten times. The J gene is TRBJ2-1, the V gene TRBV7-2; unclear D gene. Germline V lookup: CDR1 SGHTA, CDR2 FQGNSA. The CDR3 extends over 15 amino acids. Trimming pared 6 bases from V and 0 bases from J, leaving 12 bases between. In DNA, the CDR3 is TGTGCCAGCAGGGGCAGCGCCAACTCCTACAATGAGCAGTTCTTC. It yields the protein CASRGSANSYNEQFF.

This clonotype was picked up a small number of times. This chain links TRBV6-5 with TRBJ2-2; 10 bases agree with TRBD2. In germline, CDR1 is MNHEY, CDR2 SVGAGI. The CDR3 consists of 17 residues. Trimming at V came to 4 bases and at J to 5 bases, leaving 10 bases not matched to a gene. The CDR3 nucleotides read TGTGCCAGCAGTTCTCAACCGGGACTAGCGTTAACCGGGGAGCTGTTTTTT. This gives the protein CASSSQPGLALTGELFF.

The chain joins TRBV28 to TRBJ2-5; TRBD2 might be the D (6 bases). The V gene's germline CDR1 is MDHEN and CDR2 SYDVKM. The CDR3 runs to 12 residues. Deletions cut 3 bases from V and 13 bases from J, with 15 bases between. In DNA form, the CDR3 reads TGTGCCAGCAGTTTCAGTTCGGAGGGTCGGTACTTC. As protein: CASSFSSEGRYF.

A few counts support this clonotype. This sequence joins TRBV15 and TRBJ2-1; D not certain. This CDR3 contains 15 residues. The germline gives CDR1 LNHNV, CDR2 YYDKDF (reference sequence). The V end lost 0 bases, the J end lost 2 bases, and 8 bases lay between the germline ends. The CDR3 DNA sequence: TGTGCCACCAGCAGAGACAACGTAGCCTACAATGAGCAGTTCTTC. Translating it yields CATSRDNVAYNEQFF. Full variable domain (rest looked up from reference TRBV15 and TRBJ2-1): DAMVIQNPRYQVTQFGKPVTLSCSQTLNHNVMYWYQQKSSQAPKLLFHYYDKDFNNEADTPDNFQSRRPNTSFCFLDIRSPGLGDTAMYLCATSRDNVAYNEQFFGPGTRLTVL.

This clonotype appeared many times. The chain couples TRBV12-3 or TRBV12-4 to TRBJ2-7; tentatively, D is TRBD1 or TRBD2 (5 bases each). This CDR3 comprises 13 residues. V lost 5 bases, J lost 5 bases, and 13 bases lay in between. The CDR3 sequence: CASSPGLRNEQYF. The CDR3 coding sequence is TGTGCCAGCAGTCCGGGGCTACGAAACGAGCAGTACTTC.

Written as DNA, the CDR3 is TGTGCCAGCAGCAACCCTAGCGCTCAAGAGACCCAGTACTTC. Amino acids: CASSNPSAQETQYF. This chain joins TRBV7-9 and TRBJ2-5, with D tentatively TRBD2 (6 bases). Germline CDR1 reads SEHNR; CDR2 reads FQNEAQ (reference sequence). The CDR3 consists of 14 residues. Deletions cut 5 bases from V and 2 bases from J, with 12 bases between.

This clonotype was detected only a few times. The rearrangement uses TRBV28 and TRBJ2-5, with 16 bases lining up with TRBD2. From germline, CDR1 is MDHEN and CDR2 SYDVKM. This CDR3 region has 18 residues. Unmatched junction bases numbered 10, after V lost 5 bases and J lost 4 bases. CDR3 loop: CASSPGLAGGPGRETQYF. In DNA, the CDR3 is TGTGCCAGCAGTCCGGGACTAGCGGGAGGGCCGGGGAGAGAGACCCAGTACTTC.

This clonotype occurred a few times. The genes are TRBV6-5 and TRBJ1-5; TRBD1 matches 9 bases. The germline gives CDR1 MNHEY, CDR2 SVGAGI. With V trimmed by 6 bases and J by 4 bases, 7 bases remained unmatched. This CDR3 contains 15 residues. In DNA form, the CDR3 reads TGTGCCAGCAGCTACACCGGGACAGGGAATCAGCCCCAGCATTTT. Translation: CASSYTGTGNQPQHF.

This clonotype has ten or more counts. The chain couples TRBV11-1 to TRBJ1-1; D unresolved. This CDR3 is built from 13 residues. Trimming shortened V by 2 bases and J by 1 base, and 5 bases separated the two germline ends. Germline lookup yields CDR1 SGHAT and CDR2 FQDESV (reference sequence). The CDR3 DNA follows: TGTGCCAGCAGCTTAAGGGAGAACACTGAAGCTTTCTTT. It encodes CASSLRENTEAFF.